The following is a T cell receptor beta chain sequence with its context. Its antigen is undetermined. The V end lost 4 bases, the J end lost 2 bases, and 11 bases lay between the germline ends. The CDR3 is 13 residues long. CDR1 and CDR2 (germline): SQVTM, ANQGSEA. The sample belongs to a study of a mutant IDH1 vaccine in newly diagnosed glioma. Assay used: immunoSEQ multiplex PCR; TCRdb lists only in-frame clones, some missing. The data show fewer than 75,000 clones, about four fifths seen once. Time point in this sample: week 11, during vaccination. The vaccine gave 300 ug of a 20-mer mutant IDH1 peptide subcutaneously per dose.

V and J are TRBV29-1 and TRBJ2-5; TRBD1 might be the D (5 bases). The sample was PBMCs, taken from a glioma patient whose treatment included an IDH1 peptide vaccine. The sequence came from a woman aged 50 to 60 with glioma. The CDR3 DNA follows: TGCAGCGTTGGGGGCAGCCTGCAAGAGACCCAGTACTTC. Encoded protein: CSVGGSLQETQYF.